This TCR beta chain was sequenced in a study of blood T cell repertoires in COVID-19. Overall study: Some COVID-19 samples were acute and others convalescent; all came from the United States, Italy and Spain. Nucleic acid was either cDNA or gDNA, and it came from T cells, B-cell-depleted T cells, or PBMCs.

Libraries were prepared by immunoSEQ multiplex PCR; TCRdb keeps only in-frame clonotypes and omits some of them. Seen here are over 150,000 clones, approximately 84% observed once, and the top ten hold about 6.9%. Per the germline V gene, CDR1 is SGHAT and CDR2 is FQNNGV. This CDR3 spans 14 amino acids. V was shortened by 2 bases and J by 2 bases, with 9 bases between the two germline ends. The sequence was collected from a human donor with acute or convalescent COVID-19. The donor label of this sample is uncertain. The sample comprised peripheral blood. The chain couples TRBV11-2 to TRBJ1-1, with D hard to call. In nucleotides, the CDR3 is TGTGCCAGCAGCTTAAGCGTTGCTAACACTGAAGCTTTCTTT. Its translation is CASSLSVANTEAFF.